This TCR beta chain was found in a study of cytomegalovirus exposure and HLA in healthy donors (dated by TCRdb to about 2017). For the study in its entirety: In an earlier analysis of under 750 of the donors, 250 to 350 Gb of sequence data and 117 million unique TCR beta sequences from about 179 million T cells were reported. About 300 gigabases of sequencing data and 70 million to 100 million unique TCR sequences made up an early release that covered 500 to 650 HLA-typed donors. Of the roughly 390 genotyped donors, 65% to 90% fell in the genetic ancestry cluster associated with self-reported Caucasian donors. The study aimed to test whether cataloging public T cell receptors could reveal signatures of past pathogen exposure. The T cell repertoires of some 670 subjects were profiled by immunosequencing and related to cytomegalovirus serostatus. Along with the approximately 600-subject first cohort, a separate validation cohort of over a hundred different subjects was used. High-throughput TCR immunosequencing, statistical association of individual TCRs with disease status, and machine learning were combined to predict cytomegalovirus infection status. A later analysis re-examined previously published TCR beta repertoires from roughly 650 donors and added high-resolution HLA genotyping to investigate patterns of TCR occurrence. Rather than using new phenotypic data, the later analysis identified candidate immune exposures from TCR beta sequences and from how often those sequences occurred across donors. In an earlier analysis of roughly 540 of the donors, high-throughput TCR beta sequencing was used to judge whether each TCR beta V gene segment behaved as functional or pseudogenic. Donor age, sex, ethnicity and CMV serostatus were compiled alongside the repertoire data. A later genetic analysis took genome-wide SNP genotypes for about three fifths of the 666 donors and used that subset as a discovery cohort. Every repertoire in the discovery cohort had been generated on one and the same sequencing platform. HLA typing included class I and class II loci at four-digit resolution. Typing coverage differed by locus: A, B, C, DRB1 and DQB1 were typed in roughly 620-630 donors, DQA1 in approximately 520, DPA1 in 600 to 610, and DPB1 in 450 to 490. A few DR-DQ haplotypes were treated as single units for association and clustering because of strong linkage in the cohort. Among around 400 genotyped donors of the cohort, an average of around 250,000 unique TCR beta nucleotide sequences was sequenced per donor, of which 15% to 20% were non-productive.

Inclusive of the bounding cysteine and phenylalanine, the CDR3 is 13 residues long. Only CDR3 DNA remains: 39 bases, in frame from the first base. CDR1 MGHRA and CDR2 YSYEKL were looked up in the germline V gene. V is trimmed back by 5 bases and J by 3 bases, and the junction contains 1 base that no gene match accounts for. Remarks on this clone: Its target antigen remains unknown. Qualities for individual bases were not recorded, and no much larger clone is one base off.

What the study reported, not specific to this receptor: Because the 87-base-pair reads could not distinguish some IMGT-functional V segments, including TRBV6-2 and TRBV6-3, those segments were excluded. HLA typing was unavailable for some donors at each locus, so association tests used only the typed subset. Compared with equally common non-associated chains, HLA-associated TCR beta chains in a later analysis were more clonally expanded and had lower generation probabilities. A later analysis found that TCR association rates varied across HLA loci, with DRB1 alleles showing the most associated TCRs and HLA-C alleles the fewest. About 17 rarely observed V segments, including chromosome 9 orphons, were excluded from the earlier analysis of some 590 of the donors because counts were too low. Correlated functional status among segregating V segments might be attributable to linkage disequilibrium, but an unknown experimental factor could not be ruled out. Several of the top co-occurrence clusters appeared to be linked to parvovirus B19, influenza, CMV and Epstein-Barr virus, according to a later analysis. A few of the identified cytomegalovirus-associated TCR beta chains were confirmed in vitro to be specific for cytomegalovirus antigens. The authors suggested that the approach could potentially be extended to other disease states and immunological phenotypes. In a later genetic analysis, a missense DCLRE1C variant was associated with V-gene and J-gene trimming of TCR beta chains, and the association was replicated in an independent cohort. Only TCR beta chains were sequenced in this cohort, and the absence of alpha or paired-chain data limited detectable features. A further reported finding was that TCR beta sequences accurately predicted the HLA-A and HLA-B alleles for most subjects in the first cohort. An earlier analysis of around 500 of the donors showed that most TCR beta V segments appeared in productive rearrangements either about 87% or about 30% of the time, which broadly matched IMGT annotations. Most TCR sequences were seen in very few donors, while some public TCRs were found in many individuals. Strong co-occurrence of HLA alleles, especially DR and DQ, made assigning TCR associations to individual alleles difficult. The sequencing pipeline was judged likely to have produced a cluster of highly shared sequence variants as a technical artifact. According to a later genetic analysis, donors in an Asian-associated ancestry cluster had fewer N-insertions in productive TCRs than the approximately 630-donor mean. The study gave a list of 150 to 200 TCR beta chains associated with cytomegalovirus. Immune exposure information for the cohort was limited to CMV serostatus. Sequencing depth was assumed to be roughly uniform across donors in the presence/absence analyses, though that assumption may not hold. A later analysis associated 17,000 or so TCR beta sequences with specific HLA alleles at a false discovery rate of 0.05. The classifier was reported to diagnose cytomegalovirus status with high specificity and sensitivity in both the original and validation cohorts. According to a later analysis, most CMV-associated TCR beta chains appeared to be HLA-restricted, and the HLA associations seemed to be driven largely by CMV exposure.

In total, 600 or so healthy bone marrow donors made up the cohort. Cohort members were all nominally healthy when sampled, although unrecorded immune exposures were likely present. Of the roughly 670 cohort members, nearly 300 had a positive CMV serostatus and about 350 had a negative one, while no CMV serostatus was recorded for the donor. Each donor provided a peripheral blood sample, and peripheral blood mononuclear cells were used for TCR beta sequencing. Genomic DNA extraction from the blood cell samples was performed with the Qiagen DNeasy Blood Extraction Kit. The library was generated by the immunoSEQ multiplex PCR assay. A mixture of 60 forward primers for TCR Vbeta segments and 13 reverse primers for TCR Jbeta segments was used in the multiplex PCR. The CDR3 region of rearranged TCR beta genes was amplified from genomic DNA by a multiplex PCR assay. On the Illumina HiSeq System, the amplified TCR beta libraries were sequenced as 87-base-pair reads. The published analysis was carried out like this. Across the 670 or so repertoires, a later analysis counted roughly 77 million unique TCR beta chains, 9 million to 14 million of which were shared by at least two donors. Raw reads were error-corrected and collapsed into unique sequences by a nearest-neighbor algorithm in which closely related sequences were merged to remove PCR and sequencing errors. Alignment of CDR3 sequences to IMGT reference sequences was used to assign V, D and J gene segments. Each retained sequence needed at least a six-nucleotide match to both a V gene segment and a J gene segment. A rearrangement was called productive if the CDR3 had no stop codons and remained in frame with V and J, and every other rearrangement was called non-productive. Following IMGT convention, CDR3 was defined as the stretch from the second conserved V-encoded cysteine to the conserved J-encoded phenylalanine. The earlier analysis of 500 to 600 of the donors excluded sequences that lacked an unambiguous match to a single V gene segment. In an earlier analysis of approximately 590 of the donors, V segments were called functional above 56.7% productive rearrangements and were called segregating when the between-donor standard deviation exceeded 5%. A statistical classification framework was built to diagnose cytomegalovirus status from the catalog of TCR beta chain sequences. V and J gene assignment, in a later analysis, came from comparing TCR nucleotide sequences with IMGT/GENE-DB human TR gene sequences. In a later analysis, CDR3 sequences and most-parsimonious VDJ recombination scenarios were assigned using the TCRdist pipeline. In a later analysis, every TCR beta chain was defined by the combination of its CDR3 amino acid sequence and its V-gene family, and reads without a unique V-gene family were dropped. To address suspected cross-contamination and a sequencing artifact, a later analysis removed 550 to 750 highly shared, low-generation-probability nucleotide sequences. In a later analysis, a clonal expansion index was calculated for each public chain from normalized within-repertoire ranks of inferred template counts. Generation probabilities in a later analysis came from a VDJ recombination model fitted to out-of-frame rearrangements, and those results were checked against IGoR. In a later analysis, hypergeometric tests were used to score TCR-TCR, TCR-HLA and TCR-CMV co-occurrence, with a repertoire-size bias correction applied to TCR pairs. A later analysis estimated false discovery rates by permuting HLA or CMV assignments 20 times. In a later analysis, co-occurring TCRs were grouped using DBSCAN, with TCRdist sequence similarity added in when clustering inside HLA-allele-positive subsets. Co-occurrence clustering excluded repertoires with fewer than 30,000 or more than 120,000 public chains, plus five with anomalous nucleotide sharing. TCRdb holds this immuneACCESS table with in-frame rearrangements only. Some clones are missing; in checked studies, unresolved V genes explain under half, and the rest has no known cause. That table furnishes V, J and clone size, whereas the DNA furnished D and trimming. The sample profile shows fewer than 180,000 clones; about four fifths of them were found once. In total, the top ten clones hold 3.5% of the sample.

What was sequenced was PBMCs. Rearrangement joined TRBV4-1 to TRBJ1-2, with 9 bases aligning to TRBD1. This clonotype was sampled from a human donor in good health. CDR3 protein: CASSGTGYYGYTF. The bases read TGCGCCAGCAGCGGGACAGGGTACTATGGCTACACCTTC.